Here is one T cell receptor beta chain with its context. Its target is not known. The data were obtained in a study of cytomegalovirus exposure and HLA in healthy donors. Using immunoSEQ multiplex PCR, the repertoire was profiled, and TCRdb retains in-frame clones only, with some absent. The table shows 43,000 or so clones, with roughly 92% occurring only once. General observations from the study: The classifier, whose performance was assessed in both the original and validation cohorts, reportedly diagnosed cytomegalovirus status with high specificity and sensitivity. Most TCR sequences were uncommon, yet certain public TCRs appeared in many donors.

The germline V gene encodes CDR1 MGHRA and CDR2 YSYEKL. The CDR3 is made up of 17 amino acids. The ends were cut back, 4 bases at V and 3 bases at J, with 19 bases in the middle. This clonotype was sampled from a man between 18 and 29 years old in good health and CMV-seronegative. Sequences were obtained from PBMCs. This sequence joins TRBV4-1 and TRBJ1-5; D unresolved. This chain's CDR3 is CASSPFGVSGDNQPQHF. The DNA for the CDR3 is TGCGCCAGCAGCCCCTTCGGGGTCTCGGGAGACAATCAGCCCCAGCATTTT.